This T cell receptor (beta chain) was identified in a study of blood T cell repertoires in COVID-19. Profiled with immunoSEQ multiplex PCR; TCRdb holds only in-frame clones, not every one. The repertoire consists of approximately 130,000 clones, with approximately 86% occurring once and the leading ten covering about 2.5%. This clone was seen once. After removal of 5 bases from V and 6 bases from J, the junction contained 8 bases not matched to a gene. There are 15 residues in the CDR3. Germline V gives CDR1 MNHEY, CDR2 SMNVEV (reference sequence). Before being deemed recovered, Cohort 3 donors had two negative PCRs, clearance, or symptom resolution.

The TCR sequence derives from a woman aged 50 to 60 who had recovered from COVID-19. The sample consisted of PBMCs or T cells enriched from blood (not recorded which). V is TRBV27 and J is TRBJ1-5; 9 bases align to TRBD1. The DNA for the CDR3 is TGTGCCAGCAGTCACACAGGGGGCCCTATTCAGCCCCAGCATTTT. Its protein product is CASSHTGGPIQPQHF.